Listed here are 18 T cell receptor beta chains from one sample, sequenced in a study of kidney transplant recipient with SARS-CoV-2 infection. TCRdb reanalysed the reads using MiXCR and keeps one entry per CDR3 protein. The repertoire has under 300,000 distinct CDR3 sequences, around 26% of them found once; the top ten carry more than 6.5%. Source: a blood sample, taken at baseline and between days 110 and 120 from a kidney transplant recipient. The source of these receptors is a male patient between 25 and 39 years old who had COVID-19 and was a kidney transplant recipient. Some T cells may arise from the graft donor.

A word on this clonotype: Possible read error: a much larger clone is one base away. The genes are TRBV24-1 and TRBJ1-1; D uncertain. Germline loops: CDR1 KGHDR, CDR2 SFDVKD. This CDR3 region has 12 residues. Written as DNA, the CDR3 is TGTGCCACCAGTTCTGGGAACACTGAAGCTCTCTTT. It translates to CATSSGNTEALF.

This clonotype was recorded at least ten times. This chain joins TRBV11-2 and TRBJ2-1; the D is unclear. Germline V gene lookup returns CDR1 SGHAT and CDR2 FQNNGV. The CDR3 length is 15 residues. V was trimmed by 3 bases and J by 0 bases, leaving 9 bases between them. Here the CDR3 DNA reads TGTGCCAGCAGCTTTGAGCAGAGCTCCTACAATGAGCAGTTCTTC. It yields the protein CASSFEQSSYNEQFF.

This clonotype was counted ten times or more. This rearrangement joins TRBV27 to TRBJ2-7; 10 bases fit TRBD2. Germline V gene lookup returns CDR1 MNHEY and CDR2 SMNVEV (reference sequence). CDR3 length: 15 amino acids. V shed 4 bases and J 7 bases; nucleotides not matched to a gene: 10. CDR3 bases: TGTGCCAGCAGTTCATCGGCTAGCGGGAGTTATGAGCAGTACTTC. As protein: CASSSSASGSYEQYF.

This clonotype was counted at least ten times. V gene TRBV21-1 combines with J gene TRBJ2-3. TRBV21-1 is shown as a pseudogene. The CDR3 extends over 17 amino acids. The CDR3 reads CASSSSVATVMQDTQYF. For the CDR3, the DNA is TGTGCCAGCAGCTCGTCGGTAGCTACAGTCATGCAAGATACGCAGTATTTT.

This clonotype was detected ten times or more. The chain couples TRBV7-2 to TRBJ2-3; D possibly corresponds to TRBD2 (6 bases). Germline values: CDR1 SGHTA, CDR2 FQGNSA. V lost 3 bases and J lost 9, with 19 bases in between. The CDR3 runs to 15 residues. The CDR3 loop reads CASSFTGGIEKTQYF. DNA for the CDR3: TGTGCCAGCAGCTTCACAGGCGGGATCGAAAAGACGCAGTATTTT.

This clonotype showed up just a few times. The V call is TRBV20-1, the J call TRBJ2-1; possible D gene TRBD2, 5 bases. Trimming pared 0 bases from V and 6 bases from J, leaving 12 bases between. CDR3 length equals 14 residues. CDR1 and CDR2 (germline): DFQATT, SNEGSKA (reference sequence). CDR3 region: CSARDQREGNEQFF. The CDR3 bases are TGCAGTGCTAGAGATCAACGGGAAGGCAATGAGCAGTTCTTC.

This clonotype showed up many times. V gene TRBV8-2 combines with J gene TRBJ2-6. TRBV8-2 is described as a pseudogene. This CDR3 has 17 amino acids. DNA for the CDR3: TGTGGCAGTAAGCAAAGGATAACACAAAGTCGGGCCAACGTCCTGACTTTC. Translating it yields CGSKQRITQSRANVLTF.

This clonotype was counted only a few times. This rearrangement joins TRBV6-1 to TRBJ1-2; D is uncertain. Germline CDR1 MNHNS, CDR2 SASEGT. The V end lost 5 bases, the J end lost 4 bases, and 23 bases lay between the germline ends. The CDR3 loop spans 17 amino acids. CDR3 sequence: CASSRGTSMRKTYGYTF. CDR3 bases: TGTGCCAGCAGTCGGGGTACCTCTATGCGAAAGACCTATGGCTACACCTTC.

This clonotype was recorded many times. A much more abundant neighbour one base away suggests this may be a read error. The chain employs TRBV9 and TRBJ2-3; D uncertain. Per the germline V gene, CDR1 is SGDLS and CDR2 is YYNGEE. CDR3 size: 12 residues. With 4 bases removed from V and 2 bases from J, the gap between germline ends came to 5 bases. Here the CDR3 DNA reads TGTGCCAGCAGCCCCCCCACAGATACGCAGTATTTT. Translating it yields CASSPPTDTQYF.

The chain carries TRBV4-3 and TRBJ2-1, with 12 nucleotides matching TRBD2. This CDR3 is 16 amino acids long. The V and J ends lost 4 bases and 5 bases, in that order; junction bases with no gene match: 6. Germline CDR1 is LGHNA and CDR2 is YSLEER. The CDR3 DNA reads as TGCGCCAGCAGCCCACGACTAGCGGGGGAACACAATGAGCAGTTCTTC. This translates into CASSPRLAGEHNEQFF.

Worth noting for this clonotype: A far bigger clonotype differs at one base, so this is likely a read error. This sequence joins TRBV27 and TRBJ2-1; D may correspond to TRBD1 or TRBD2 (6 bases each). CDR1 and CDR2 (germline): MNHEY, SMNVEV (reference sequence). The length of the CDR3 is 13 residues. The CDR3 DNA reads as TGTGCCAGCAGCCCGGGGGCTGGTACCGAGCAGTGCTTC. Its translation: CASSPGAGTEQCF.

This clonotype was counted ten times or more. This chain connects TRBV13 to TRBJ2-7, with 9 bases matching TRBD2. CDR1 is PRHDT, CDR2 FYEKMQ, per germline (reference sequence). V was clipped by 5 bases and J by 6 bases; unmatched bases: 11. The CDR3 totals 15 residues. The CDR3 bases are TGTGCCAGCAGCATCTGGCGGCTAGCGGGATCCGAGCAGTACTTC. Amino acid sequence: CASSIWRLAGSEQYF.

This clonotype was counted many times. The V call is TRBV6-2 or TRBV6-3, the J call TRBJ1-4; 7 bases match TRBD1. V shed 5 bases, J shed 5 bases, and the junction held 8 bases outside the gene matches. The CDR3 is 15 residues long. Germline assignment: CDR1 MNHEY and CDR2 SVGEGT. DNA of the CDR3: TGTGCCAGCAGTCTTTCCGGGACAGAAAATGAAAAACTGTTTTTT. Amino acids: CASSLSGTENEKLFF.

This clonotype came up many times. The chain is built from TRBV4-1 and TRBJ2-4; no clear D gene. The better agreement between TRBJ2-7 and the DNA end casts doubt on the J call. The CDR3 has 17 amino acids. Per the germline V gene, CDR1 is MGHRA and CDR2 is YSYEKL. The CDR3 spells CASSQDGTGPGTYEQYF. CDR3 sequence (DNA): TGCGCCAGCAGCCAAGATGGAACGGGTCCCGGAACCTACGAGCAGTACTTC.

This clonotype has ten or more counts. This chain links TRBV12-3 or TRBV12-4 with TRBJ2-5; D is ambiguous. Trimming pared 3 bases from V and 5 bases from J, leaving 16 bases between. The CDR3 is made up of 15 amino acids. CDR3 DNA sequence: TGTGCCAGCAGTTTTCGATTTAGGGATTCGGAGACCCAGTACTTC. It translates to CASSFRFRDSETQYF.

This clonotype was detected many times. The chain employs TRBV7-8 and TRBJ1-5; tentatively, D is TRBD1 (6 bases). V dropped 5 bases and J dropped 2 bases, with 16 bases sitting between them. This CDR3 spans 16 amino acids. Germline V gene lookup returns CDR1 SGHVS and CDR2 FQNEAQ. CDR3 amino acids: CASSQRGEVGNQPQHF. CDR3 DNA: TGTGCCAGCAGCCAAAGGGGGGAGGTGGGCAATCAGCCCCAGCATTTT.

About this clonotype itself: A much larger clone is a single base away; this may be a read error. The chain links TRBV30 to TRBJ1-4; 9 positions match TRBD1. Losses at the gene ends were 4 bases for V and 5 bases for J; bases not matched to a gene: 5. The CDR3 extends over 14 amino acids. CDR1 and CDR2 from the germline V gene are GTSNPN and SVGIG (reference sequence). The CDR3 here is CAWMGDRANEKLFF. The CDR3, as DNA: TGTGCCTGGATGGGGGACAGGGCGAATGAAAAACTGTTTTTT.

Concerning this clonotype: A much larger clone lies one base from this, so it may be a read error. The chain is built from TRBV3-1 and TRBJ2-2, with no clear D. This CDR3 is 18 amino acids long. Germline CDR1 reads LGHDT; CDR2 reads YNNKEL (reference sequence). V was pared by 4 bases and J by 5 bases, with 23 bases between. CDR3 sequence (DNA): TGTGCCAGCAGCCGCAAAGATCCCATTTCAGGCTTGACCGGGGAGCTGTTTTTT. The encoded protein is CASSRKDPISGLTGELFF.